What follows are 20 T cell receptor beta chains derived from one specimen sequenced in a study of shared clonotypes between healthy human individuals. Profiling relied on immunoSEQ multiplex PCR, and the TCRdb table lists in-frame clones only, not all of them. The sample contains a few million clones, 90% to 95% of which appear only once. Sequencing used naive CD4+ T cells from PBMCs. Subset given: CD45RA+ positively selected. These receptor sequences come from a man younger than 35 in good health. Some clones in this sample may be carry-over from other donors' samples.

The chain recombines TRBV11-2 with TRBJ1-2; no reliable D call. The CDR3 spans 14 residues. Trimming shortened V by 1 base and J by 3 bases, and 9 bases separated the two germline ends. Germline V lookup: CDR1 SGHAT, CDR2 FQNNGV. CDR3 DNA sequence: TGTGCCAGCAGCTTAGGGCCTGCCTACTATGGCTACACCTTC. It specifies CASSLGPAYYGYTF.

Worth noting for this clone: Additional DNA sequences in this sample encode the identical CDR3. This chain links TRBV9 with TRBJ2-7; a possible D gene is TRBD2 (5 bases). Trimming shortened V by 0 bases and J by 2 bases, and 9 bases separated the two germline ends. The CDR3 extends over 14 amino acids. Germline V gene lookup returns CDR1 SGDLS and CDR2 YYNGEE. The chain's CDR3 is CASSVASGTYEQYF. For the CDR3, the DNA is TGTGCCAGCAGCGTAGCTTCGGGGACCTACGAGCAGTACTTC.

This clone appeared a single time. The rearrangement uses TRBV19 and TRBJ2-3; 7 bases align to TRBD2. Per germline, CDR1 LNHDA and CDR2 SQIVND (reference sequence). J gave up 4 bases and V 1 base, and 8 bases lay outside the gene matches. The CDR3 spans 16 residues. CDR3 sequence reads: CASSIVGAGLADTQYF. The CDR3 DNA reads as TGTGCCAGTAGTATAGTGGGAGCGGGACTGGCAGATACGCAGTATTTT.

V gene TRBV10-3 combines with J gene TRBJ1-2, with 9 bases matching TRBD1. The germline V gene encodes CDR1 ENHRY and CDR2 SYGVKD. Trimming removed 7 bases from V and 5 bases from J; junction bases left unmatched: 8. CDR3 length: 14 amino acids. CDR3 sequence: CAINKDRGLYGYTF. The CDR3, as DNA: TGTGCCATCAACAAGGACAGGGGTTTGTATGGCTACACCTTC.

The V gene is TRBV28, the J gene TRBJ1-1; possibly TRBD1 for D (6 bases). The CDR3 contains 15 residues. V lost 6 bases to trimming and J lost 3 bases, with 17 bases between them. The V gene's germline CDR1 is MDHEN and CDR2 SYDVKM. In DNA, the CDR3 is TGTGCCAGCAGCGGATCTGGGGGGGCGGACACTGAAGCTTTCTTT. This sequence encodes CASSGSGGADTEAFF.

The chain recombines TRBV5-1 with TRBJ2-7, with a weak D call TRBD2 (7 bases). The CDR3 consists of 12 residues. From germline, CDR1 is SGHRS and CDR2 YFSETQ. The germline V and J ends were trimmed by 7 bases and 6 bases, with 14 bases remaining between them. CDR3 region: CASSEGGPEQYF. The DNA of the CDR3 is TGCGCCAGCTCCGAGGGGGGGCCCGAGCAGTACTTC.

The chain employs TRBV2 and TRBJ1-2; D possibly corresponds to TRBD1 (6 bases). Germline-derived CDR1 and CDR2 are SNHLY and FYNNEI. This CDR3 comprises 13 residues. Trimming cost V 4 bases and J 8 bases, with 14 bases left between them. CDR3 in DNA: TGTGCCAGCAGTGCAGAACAGGGCAGAGGCTACACCTTC. Translating it yields CASSAEQGRGYTF.

The chain carries TRBV28 and TRBJ2-4; 8 bases are a match to TRBD1. In germline, CDR1 is MDHEN, CDR2 SYDVKM. V shed 9 bases and J 0 bases; nucleotides not matched to a gene: 16. The CDR3 contains 18 residues. The CDR3 DNA sequence: TGTGCCAGGATCTACACCCGGGACAGGTCCGTAGCCAAAAACATTCAGTACTTC. Its protein is CARIYTRDRSVAKNIQYF.

The chain links TRBV6-5 to TRBJ2-1, with D unresolved. Trimming shortened V by 8 bases and J by 2 bases, and 10 bases separated the two germline ends. The germline V gene encodes CDR1 MNHEY and CDR2 SVGAGI. The CDR3 is 13 residues long. The CDR3 protein is CASFSRPYNEQFF. DNA for the CDR3: TGTGCCAGCTTCTCGCGGCCCTACAATGAGCAGTTCTTC.

The chain employs TRBV14 and TRBJ2-7; D gene uncertain. In germline, CDR1 is SGHDN, CDR2 FVKESK. V lost 4 bases, J lost 2 bases, and 18 bases lay in between. This CDR3 is 16 amino acids long. In DNA, the CDR3 is TGTGCCAGCAGCCGGATACGGGCGACGTGGACCTACGAGCAGTACTTC. This gives the protein CASSRIRATWTYEQYF.

V usage is TRBV6-5 and J usage is TRBJ1-3, with TRBD1 matching over 10 bases. CDR1 MNHEY and CDR2 SVGAGI come from the germline V gene. The CDR3 runs to 15 residues. Losses at the gene ends were 2 bases for V and 6 bases for J; bases not matched to a gene: 4. CDR3 protein: CASSYGTGDENTIYF. The CDR3 DNA sequence: TGTGCCAGCAGTTACGGGACAGGGGACGAAAACACCATATATTTT.

J is TRBJ1-4 and V is TRBV18, with no clear D. Trimming pared 7 bases from V and 5 bases from J, leaving 11 bases between. The germline gives CDR1 KGHSH, CDR2 LQKENI. The CDR3 is made up of 13 amino acids. CDR3 loop: CASCRQRNEKLFF. The CDR3 region has the DNA TGTGCCAGCTGTCGGCAGAGAAATGAAAAACTGTTTTTT.

The V and J genes are TRBV7-9 and TRBJ2-7; perhaps TRBD1 as D (8 bases). The CDR3 is 16 amino acids. Trimming pared 6 bases from V and 2 bases from J, leaving 20 bases between. Germline CDR1 and CDR2: SEHNR and FQNEAQ (reference sequence). In DNA, the CDR3 is TGTGCCAGCAGGGGAGGGCAGGGGGCGTTGACCTACGAGCAGTACTTC. Residues: CASRGGQGALTYEQYF.

This chain uses TRBV18 with TRBJ1-1; D is possibly TRBD1 (6 bases). The CDR3 sequence is 16 residues long. V was trimmed by 2 bases and J by 4 bases, leaving 17 bases between them. Germline CDR1 is KGHSH and CDR2 is LQKENI. In DNA, the CDR3 is TGTGCCAGCTCACCAGGTGGACCGGGGGCCGGCACTGAAGCTTTCTTT. This codes for CASSPGGPGAGTEAFF.

As regards this clone: The sample contains more than one DNA sequence encoding this CDR3. The chain employs TRBV11-2 and TRBJ2-5; D is ambiguous. The V end was cut by 4 bases, the J end by 2 bases, with 5 bases between. Germline loops: CDR1 SGHAT, CDR2 FQNNGV. CDR3 length: 12 amino acids. The CDR3 reads CASSSSQETQYF. The CDR3 coding sequence is TGTGCCAGCAGCTCTTCGCAAGAGACCCAGTACTTC. Full variable domain (rest looked up from reference TRBV11-2 and TRBJ2-5): EAGVAQSPRYKIIEKRQSVAFWCNPISGHATLYWYQQILGQGPKLLIQFQNNGVVDDSQLPKDRFSAERLKGVDSTLKIQPAKLEDSAVYLCASSSSQETQYFGPGTRLLVL.

The genes are TRBV6-1 and TRBJ2-1, with 7 positions matching TRBD1. Germline loops: CDR1 MNHNS, CDR2 SASEGT. V lost 7 bases to trimming and J lost 10 bases; unmatched junction nucleotides: 10. CDR3 size: 13 residues. The CDR3, as DNA: TGTGCCAGCATCCTTGACAGGGTAGGGGAGCAGTTCTTC. This sequence encodes CASILDRVGEQFF.

A note on this clone: Other DNA sequences in this specimen translate into the identical CDR3. The gene calls are TRBV29-1 and TRBJ2-7; D is possibly TRBD1 (6 bases). CDR3 length: 13 amino acids. V dropped 4 bases and J dropped 2 bases, with 12 bases sitting between them. Germline loops: CDR1 SQVTM, CDR2 ANQGSEA. CDR3: CSVGAGATYEQYF. As DNA, the CDR3 is TGCAGCGTTGGGGCAGGGGCTACCTACGAGCAGTACTTC.

This chain links TRBV30 with TRBJ2-5; 7 nucleotides match TRBD1. The J call is doubtful: the DNA matches TRBJ2-7 better. The CDR3 consists of 15 residues. Germline-derived CDR1 and CDR2 are GTSNPN and SVGIG (reference sequence). Here the CDR3 DNA reads TGTGCCTGGAGTGTAGCCCGGGACAGTCGGGACGAGCAGTACTTC. It yields the protein CAWSVARDSRDEQYF.

The chain uses TRBV9 and TRBJ1-5; D is unresolved. CDR1 SGDLS and CDR2 YYNGEE come from the germline V gene. The CDR3 loop spans 15 amino acids. V was trimmed by 4 bases and J by 3 bases, leaving 14 bases between them. In DNA, the CDR3 is TGTGCCAGCAGCCCGCACTATCAACACAATCAGCCCCAGCATTTT. Protein product: CASSPHYQHNQPQHF.

The chain couples TRBV4-3 to TRBJ1-2; tentative D call: TRBD1 (6 bases). Deletions cut 0 bases from V and 5 bases from J, with 16 bases between. The CDR3 is made up of 16 amino acids. In germline, CDR1 is LGHNA, CDR2 YSLEER. Here the CDR3 reads CASSQDGGGSIYGYTF. The CDR3 DNA is TGCGCCAGCAGCCAAGATGGGGGGGGCTCCATATATGGCTACACCTTC.